This TCR beta chain was profiled in a study of blood T cell repertoires in COVID-19. Study background: Spain, Italy and the United States supplied samples that represented acute and convalescent COVID-19. From T cells, B-cell-depleted T cells, or PBMCs came the material, which was cDNA or gDNA.

Authors' analysis steps: Amplification with reference gene primers provided the estimates of nucleated cell counts. TCRdb keeps only in-frame clones here, not all; method: immunoSEQ multiplex PCR. Clonal size and the V and J genes are those of that table, whereas D and trimming came from the DNA. Counted here are tens of thousands of clones, around 87% occurring once; the ten biggest clones make up 7.4%. Germline loops: CDR1 SEHNR, CDR2 FQNEAQ (reference sequence). V lost 5 bases and J 7 bases, leaving 15 bases between the germline ends. This CDR3 region has 14 residues. The clonotype comes from a human donor with acute or convalescent COVID-19. The donor label of this sample is uncertain. V and J are TRBV7-9 and TRBJ1-5, with D hard to call. The sequenced sample was peripheral blood. The CDR3 coding sequence is TGTGCCAGCAGCCCGTCGGAGACCGGCCAGCCCCAGCATTTT. It yields the protein CASSPSETGQPQHF. Supplemented by reference TRBV7-9 and TRBJ1-5, the full variable domain reads DTGVSQNPRHKITKRGQNVTFRCDPISEHNRLYWYRQTLGQGPEFLTYFQNEAQLEKSRLLSDRFSAERPKGSFSTLEIQRTEQGDSAMYLCASSPSETGQPQHFGDGTRLSIL.